This TCR beta chain was recorded in a study of cytomegalovirus exposure and HLA in healthy donors. At the level of the study: Out of 150 million to 200 million T cells, an earlier analysis found roughly 110 million unique TCR beta sequences in total. Falling in the Caucasian-associated ancestry cluster were about 82% of under 450 genotyped donors.

Study-wide results and limits: Accurate prediction of most subjects' HLA-A and HLA-B alleles from TCR beta sequences was reported.

Notes on this clone: Its antigen is as yet unknown.

Germline CDR1 is MGHRA and CDR2 is YSYEKL. This CDR3 has 17 amino acids. The junction had 7 bases not matched to a gene; V was cut back by 3 bases and J by 0 bases. Primers included in the PCR were 60 Vbeta and 13 Jbeta primers. Here immunoSEQ multiplex PCR was the method, and the copy in TCRdb shows in-frame clones only, minus some. There are some 130,000 clones in the sample; 80% occur only once, and around 1.2% lies in the top ten. V is TRBV4-1 and J is TRBJ2-7; the match to TRBD2 covers 11 bases. This TCR came from a male donor in good health and CMV-seropositive. The sequenced sample consisted of PBMCs. The CDR3 is CASSQGLAGGDSYEQYF. Here the CDR3 DNA reads TGCGCCAGCAGCCAGGGTCTAGCGGGAGGAGACTCCTACGAGCAGTACTTC.